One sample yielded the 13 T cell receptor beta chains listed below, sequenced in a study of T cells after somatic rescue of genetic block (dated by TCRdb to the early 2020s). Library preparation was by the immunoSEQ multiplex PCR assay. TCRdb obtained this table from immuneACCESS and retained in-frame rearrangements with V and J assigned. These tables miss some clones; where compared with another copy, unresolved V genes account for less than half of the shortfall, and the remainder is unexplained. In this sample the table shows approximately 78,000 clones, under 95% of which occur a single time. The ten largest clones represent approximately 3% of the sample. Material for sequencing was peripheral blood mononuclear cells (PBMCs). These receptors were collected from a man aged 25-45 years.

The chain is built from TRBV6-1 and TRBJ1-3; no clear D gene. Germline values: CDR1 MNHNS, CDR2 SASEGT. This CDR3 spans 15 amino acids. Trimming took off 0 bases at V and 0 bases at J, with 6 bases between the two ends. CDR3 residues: CASSEAYISGNTIYF. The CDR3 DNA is TGTGCCAGCAGTGAAGCCTATATCTCTGGAAACACCATATATTTT.

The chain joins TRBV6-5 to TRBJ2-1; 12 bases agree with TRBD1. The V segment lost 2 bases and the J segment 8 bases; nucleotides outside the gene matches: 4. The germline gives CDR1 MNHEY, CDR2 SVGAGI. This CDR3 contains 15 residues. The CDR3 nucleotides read TGTGCCAGCAGTTACCGGGACAGGGGGCTAGATGAGCAGTTCTTC. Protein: CASSYRDRGLDEQFF.

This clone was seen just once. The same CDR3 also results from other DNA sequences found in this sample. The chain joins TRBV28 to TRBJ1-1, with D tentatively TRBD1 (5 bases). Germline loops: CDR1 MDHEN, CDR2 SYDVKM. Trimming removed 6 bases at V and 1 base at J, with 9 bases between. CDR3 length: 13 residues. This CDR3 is CASSLTGNTEAFF. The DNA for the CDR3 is TGTGCCAGCAGCCTCACAGGGAACACTGAAGCTTTCTTT. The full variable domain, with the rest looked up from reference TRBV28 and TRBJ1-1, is DVKVTQSSRYLVKRTGEKVFLECVQDMDHENMFWYRQDPGLGLRLIYFSYDVKMKEKGDIPEGYSVSREKKERFSLILESASTNQTSMYLCASSLTGNTEAFFGQGTRLTVV.

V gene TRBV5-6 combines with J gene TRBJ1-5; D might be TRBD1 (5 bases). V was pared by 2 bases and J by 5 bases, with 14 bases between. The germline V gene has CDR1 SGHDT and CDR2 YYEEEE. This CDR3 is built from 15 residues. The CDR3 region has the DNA TGTGCCAGCAGCTTAAGAGGGGCAAAGGATCAGCCCCAGCATTTT. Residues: CASSLRGAKDQPQHF.

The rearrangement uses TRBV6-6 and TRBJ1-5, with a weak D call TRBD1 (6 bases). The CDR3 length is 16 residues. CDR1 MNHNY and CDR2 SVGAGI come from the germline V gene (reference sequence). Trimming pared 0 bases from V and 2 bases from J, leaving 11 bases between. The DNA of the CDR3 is TGTGCCAGCAGTTACTCACAGGGTACTGGCAATCAGCCCCAGCATTTT. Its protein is CASSYSQGTGNQPQHF.

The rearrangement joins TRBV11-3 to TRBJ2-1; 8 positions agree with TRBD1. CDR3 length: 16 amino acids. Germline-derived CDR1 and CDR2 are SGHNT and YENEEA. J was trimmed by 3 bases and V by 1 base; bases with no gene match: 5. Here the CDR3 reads CASSLVSGGDYNEQFF. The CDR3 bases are TGTGCCAGCAGCTTAGTTTCAGGGGGCGACTACAATGAGCAGTTCTTC.

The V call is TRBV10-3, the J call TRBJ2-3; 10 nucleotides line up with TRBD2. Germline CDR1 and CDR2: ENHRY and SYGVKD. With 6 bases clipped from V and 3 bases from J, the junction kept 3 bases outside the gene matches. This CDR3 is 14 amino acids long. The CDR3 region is CAIRQTSGTDTQYF. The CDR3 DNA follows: TGTGCCATCAGACAGACTAGCGGGACAGATACGCAGTATTTT.

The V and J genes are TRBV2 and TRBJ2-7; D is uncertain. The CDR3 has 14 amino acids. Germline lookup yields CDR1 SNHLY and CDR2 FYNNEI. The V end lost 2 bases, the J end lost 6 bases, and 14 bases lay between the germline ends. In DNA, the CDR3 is TGTGCCAGCAGTGAAATACGGCCAACCTCCGAGCAGTACTTC. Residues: CASSEIRPTSEQYF. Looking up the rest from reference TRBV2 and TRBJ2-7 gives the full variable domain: EPEVTQTPSHQVTQMGQEVILRCVPISNHLYFYWYRQILGQKVEFLVSFYNNEISEKSEIFDDQFSVERPDGSNFTLKIRSTKLEDSAMYFCASSEIRPTSEQYFGPGTRLTVT.

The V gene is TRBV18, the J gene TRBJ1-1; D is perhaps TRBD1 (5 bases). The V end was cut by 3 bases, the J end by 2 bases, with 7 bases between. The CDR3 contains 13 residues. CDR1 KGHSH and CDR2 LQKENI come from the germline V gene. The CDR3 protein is CASSPRENTEAFF. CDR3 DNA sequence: TGTGCCAGCTCACCCAGGGAAAACACTGAAGCTTTCTTT.

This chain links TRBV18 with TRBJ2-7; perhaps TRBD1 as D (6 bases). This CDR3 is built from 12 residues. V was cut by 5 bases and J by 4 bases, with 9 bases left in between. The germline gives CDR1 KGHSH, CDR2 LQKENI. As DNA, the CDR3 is TGTGCCAGCTCAACGCAGGGGTACGAGCAGTACTTC. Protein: CASSTQGYEQYF.

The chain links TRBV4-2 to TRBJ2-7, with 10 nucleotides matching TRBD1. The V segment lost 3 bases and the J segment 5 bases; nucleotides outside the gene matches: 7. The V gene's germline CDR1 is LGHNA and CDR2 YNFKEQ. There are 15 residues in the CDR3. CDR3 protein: CASSQPGDRGDEQYF. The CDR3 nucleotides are TGTGCCAGCAGCCAGCCAGGGGACAGGGGAGACGAGCAGTACTTC.

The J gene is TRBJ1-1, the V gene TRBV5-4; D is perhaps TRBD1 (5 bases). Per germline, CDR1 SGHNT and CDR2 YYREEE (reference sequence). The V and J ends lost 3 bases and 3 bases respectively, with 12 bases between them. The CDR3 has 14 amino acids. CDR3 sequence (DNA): TGTGCCAGCAGCTGGGGACGGGGAGACACTGAAGCTTTCTTT. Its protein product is CASSWGRGDTEAFF.

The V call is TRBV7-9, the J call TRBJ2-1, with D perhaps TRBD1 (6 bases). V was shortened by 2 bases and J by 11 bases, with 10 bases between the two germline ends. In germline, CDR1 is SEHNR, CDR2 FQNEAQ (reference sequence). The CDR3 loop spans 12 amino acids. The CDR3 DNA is TGTGCCAGCAGCTTACAAGGGGGTCAGCAGTTCTTC. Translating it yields CASSLQGGQQFF.